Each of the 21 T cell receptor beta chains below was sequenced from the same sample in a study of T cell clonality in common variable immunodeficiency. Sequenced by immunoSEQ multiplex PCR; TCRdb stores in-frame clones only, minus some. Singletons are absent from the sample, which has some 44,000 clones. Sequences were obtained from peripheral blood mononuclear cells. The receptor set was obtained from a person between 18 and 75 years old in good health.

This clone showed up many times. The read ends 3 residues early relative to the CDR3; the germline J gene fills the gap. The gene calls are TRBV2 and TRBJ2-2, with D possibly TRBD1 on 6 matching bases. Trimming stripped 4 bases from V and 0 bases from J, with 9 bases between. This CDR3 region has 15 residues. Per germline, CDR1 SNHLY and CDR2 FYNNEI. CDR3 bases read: TGTGCCAGCAGTGTAAGGACAGCGAACACCGGGGAG. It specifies CASSVRTANTGE. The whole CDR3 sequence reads CASSVRTANTGELFF.

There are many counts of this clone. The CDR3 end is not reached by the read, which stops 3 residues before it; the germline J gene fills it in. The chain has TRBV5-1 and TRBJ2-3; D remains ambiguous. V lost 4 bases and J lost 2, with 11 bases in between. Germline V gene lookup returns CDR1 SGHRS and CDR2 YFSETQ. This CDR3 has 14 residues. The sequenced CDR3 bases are TGCGCCAGCAGCCCTACCACCTTCACAGATACG. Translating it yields CASSPTTFTDT. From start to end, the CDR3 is CASSPTTFTDTQYF.

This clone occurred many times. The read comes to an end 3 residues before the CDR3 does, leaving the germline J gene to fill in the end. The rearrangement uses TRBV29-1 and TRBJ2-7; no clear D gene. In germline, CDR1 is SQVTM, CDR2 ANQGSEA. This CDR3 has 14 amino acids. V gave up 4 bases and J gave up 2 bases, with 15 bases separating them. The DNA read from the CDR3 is TGCAGCGTTGCCTTGGGCAGCCCAGCCTACGAG. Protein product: CSVALGSPAYE. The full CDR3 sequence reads CSVALGSPAYEQYF.

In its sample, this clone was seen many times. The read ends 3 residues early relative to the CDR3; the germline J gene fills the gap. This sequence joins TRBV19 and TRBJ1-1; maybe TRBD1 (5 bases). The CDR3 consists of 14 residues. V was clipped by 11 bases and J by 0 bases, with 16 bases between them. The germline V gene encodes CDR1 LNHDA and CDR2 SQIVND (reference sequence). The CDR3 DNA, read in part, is TGTGCCTCTAGACAGACCTACGTGAACACTGAA. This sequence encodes CASRQTYVNTE. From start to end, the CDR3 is CASRQTYVNTEAFF.

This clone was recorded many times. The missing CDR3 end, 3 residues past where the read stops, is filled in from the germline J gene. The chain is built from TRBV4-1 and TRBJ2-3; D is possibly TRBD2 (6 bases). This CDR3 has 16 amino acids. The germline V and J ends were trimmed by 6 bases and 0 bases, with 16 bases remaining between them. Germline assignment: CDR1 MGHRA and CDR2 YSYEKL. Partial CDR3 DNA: TGCGCCAGCAGGATGGGACTGAGCGCTAGCACAGATACG. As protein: CASRMGLSASTDT. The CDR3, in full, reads CASRMGLSASTDTQYF.

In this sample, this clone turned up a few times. The CDR3 is CAWSYNEYTF. The DNA read from the CDR3 is TGTGCCTGGAGTTACAATGAG. V usage is TRBV30 and J usage is TRBJ1-2; D remains ambiguous. The sequence runs out 3 residues before the end of the CDR3; the remainder is reconstructed from the germline J gene. The germline CDR1 and CDR2 sequences are GTSNPN and SVGIG (reference sequence). This CDR3 has 10 amino acids.

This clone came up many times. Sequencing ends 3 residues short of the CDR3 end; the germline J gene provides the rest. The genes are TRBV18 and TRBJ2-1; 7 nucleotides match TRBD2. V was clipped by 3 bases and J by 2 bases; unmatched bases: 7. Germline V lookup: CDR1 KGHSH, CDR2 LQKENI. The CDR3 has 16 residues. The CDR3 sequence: CASSPPGGGAYNEQFF. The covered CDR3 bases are TGTGCCAGCTCACCTCCGGGTGGGGGGGCCTACAATGAG.

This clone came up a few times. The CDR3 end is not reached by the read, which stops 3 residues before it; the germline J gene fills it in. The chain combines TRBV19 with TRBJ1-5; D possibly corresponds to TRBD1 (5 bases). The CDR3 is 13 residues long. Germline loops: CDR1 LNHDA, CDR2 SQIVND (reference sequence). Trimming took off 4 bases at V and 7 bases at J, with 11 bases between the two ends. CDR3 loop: CASSTARGQPQHF. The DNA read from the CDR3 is TGTGCCAGTAGTACGGCCCGGGGGCAGCCC. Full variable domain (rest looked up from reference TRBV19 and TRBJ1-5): DGGITQSPKYLFRKEGQNVTLSCEQNLNHDAMYWYRQDPGQGLRLIYYSQIVNDFQKGDIAEGYSVSREKKESFPLTVTSAQKNPTAFYLCASSTARGQPQHFGDGTRLSIL.

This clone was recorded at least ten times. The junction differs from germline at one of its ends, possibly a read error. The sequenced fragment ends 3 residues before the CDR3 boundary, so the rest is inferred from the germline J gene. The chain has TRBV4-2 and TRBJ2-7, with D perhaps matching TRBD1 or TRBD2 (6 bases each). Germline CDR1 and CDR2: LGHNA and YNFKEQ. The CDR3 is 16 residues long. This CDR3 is CASSQGGGGPVDEQYF. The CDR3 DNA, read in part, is TGCGCCAGCAGCCAAGGAGGAGGGGGTCCTGTTGACGAG.

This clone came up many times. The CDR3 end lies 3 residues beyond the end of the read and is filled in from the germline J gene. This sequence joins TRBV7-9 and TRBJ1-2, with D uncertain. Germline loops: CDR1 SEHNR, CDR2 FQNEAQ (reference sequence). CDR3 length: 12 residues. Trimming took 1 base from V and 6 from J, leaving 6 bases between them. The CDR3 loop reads CASSLDTHGYTF. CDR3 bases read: TGTGCCAGCAGCTTAGACACACATGGC.

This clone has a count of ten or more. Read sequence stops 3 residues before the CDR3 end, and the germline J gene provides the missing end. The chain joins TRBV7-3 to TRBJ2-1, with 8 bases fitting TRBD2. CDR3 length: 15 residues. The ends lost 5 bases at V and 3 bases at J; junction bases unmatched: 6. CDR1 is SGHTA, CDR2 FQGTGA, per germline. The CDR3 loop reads CASSHTSGVYNEQFF. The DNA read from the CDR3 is TGTGCCAGCAGCCATACTAGCGGCGTCTACAATGAG.

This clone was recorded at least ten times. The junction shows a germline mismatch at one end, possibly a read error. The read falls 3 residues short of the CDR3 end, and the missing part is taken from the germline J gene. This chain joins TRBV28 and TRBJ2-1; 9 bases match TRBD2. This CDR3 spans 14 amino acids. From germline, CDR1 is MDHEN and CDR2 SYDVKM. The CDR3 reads CASSFGTSYYEQFF. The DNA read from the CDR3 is TGTGCCAGCAGTTTCGGGACTAGCTACTATGAG.

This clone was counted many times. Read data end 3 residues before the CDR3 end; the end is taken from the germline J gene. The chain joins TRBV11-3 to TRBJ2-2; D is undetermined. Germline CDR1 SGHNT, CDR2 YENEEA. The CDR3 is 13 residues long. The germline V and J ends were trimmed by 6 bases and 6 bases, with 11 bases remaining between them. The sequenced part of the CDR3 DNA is TGTGCCAGCAGAGCTTTATCTTCCGGGGAG. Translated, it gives CASRALSSGE. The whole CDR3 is CASRALSSGELFF.

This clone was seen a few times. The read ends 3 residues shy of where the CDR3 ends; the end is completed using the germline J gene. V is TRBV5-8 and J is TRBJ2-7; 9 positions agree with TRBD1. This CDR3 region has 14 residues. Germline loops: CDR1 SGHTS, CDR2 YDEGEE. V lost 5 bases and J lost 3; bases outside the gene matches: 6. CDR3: CASSRWDRVYEQYF. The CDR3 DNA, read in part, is TGTGCCAGCAGTCGTTGGGACAGGGTCTACGAG.

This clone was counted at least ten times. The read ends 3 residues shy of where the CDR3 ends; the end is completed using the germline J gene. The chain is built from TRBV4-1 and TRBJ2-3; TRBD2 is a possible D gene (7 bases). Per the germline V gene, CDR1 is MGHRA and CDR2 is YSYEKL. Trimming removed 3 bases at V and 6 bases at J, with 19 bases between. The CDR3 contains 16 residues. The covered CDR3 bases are TGCGCCAGCAGCCAGTTCCAGGGGAGGGCCGGGGATACG. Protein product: CASSQFQGRAGDT. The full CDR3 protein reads CASSQFQGRAGDTQYF.

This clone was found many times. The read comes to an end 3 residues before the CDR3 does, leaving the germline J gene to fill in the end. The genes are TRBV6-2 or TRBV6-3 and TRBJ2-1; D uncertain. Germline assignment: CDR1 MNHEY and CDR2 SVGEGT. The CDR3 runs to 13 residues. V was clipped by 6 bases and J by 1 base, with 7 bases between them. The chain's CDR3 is CASSTSSYNEQFF. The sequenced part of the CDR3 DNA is TGTGCCAGCAGCACAAGTTCCTACAATGAG.

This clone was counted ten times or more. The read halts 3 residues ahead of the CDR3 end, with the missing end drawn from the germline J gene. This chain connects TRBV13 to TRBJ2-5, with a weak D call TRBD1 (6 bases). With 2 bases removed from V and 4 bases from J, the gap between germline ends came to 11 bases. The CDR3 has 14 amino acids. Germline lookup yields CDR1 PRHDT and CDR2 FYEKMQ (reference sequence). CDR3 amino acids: CASSLKSGAETQYF. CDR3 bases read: TGTGCCAGCAGCTTAAAGTCAGGGGCAGAGACC. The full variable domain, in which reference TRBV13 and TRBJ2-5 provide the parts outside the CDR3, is AAGVIQSPRHLIKEKRETATLKCYPIPRHDTVYWYQQGPGQDPQFLISFYEKMQSDKGSIPDRFSAQQFSDYHSELNMSSLELGDSALYFCASSLKSGAETQYFGPGTRLLVL.

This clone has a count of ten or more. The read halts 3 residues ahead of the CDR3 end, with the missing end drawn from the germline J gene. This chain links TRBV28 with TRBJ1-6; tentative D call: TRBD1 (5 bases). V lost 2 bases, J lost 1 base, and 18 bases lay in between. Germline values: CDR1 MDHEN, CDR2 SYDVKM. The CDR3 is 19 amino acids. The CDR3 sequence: CASSLRTDSGGSYNSPLHF. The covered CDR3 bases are TGTGCCAGCAGTTTAAGGACCGACAGCGGGGGGTCCTATAATTCACCC.

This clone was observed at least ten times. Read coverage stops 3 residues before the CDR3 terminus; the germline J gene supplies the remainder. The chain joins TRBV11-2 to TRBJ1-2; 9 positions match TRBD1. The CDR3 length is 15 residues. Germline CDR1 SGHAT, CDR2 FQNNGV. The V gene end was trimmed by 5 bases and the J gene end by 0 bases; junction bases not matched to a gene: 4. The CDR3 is CASSRDRASNYGYTF. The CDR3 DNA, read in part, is TGTGCCAGCAGCCGGGACAGGGCTTCTAACTATGGC.

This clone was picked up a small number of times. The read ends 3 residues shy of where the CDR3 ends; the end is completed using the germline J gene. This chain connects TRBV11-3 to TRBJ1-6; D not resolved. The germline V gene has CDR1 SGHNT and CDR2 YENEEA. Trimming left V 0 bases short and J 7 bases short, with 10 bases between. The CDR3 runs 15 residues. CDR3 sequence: CASSLDPGENSPLHF. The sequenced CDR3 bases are TGTGCCAGCAGCTTAGATCCCGGGGAAAATTCACCC.

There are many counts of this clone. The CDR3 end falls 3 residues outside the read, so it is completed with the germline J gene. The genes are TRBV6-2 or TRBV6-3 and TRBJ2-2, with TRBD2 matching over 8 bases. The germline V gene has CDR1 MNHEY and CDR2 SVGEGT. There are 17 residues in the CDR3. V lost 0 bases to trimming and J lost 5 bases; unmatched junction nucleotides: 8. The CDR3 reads CASSYSNRGGRTGELFF. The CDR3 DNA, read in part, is TGTGCCAGCAGTTACTCGAATCGGGGGGGCCGAACCGGGGAG.